This T cell receptor beta chain is drawn from a study of regulatory T cells in long-lasting Graves disease. Findings and limits, study-wide: Relative to newly diagnosed Graves' patients, persistent ones had lower TCR diversity.

Noted time point: newly diagnosed GD, antithyroid drugs for less than 3 months. The TCR library was made from RNA extracted from PBMCs. Enrollment of patients was through an endocrinology department in Xi'an, China. Library construction for TCR beta used iRepertoire HTBI primers and Arm-PCR of CDR3 regions. One entry per CDR3 protein results from TCRdb running MiXCR on the multiplex PCR reads. The repertoire holds hundreds of thousands of distinct CDR3 sequences, with 13% as singletons. This clonotype was found a few times. What it binds is unknown. The CDR3 totals 14 residues. V was shortened by 0 bases and J by 11 bases, with 14 bases between the two germline ends. Germline V lookup: CDR1 LNHNV, CDR2 YYDKDF (reference sequence). This sample also belongs to another study, concerning T cells in Graves' hyperthyroidism and ophthalmopathy. That source notes: Blood also showed most of the thyroid clonotypes that were expanded above 0.001.

The rearrangement uses TRBV15 and TRBJ2-4; D is perhaps TRBD1 or TRBD2 (5 bases each). This specimen was peripheral blood mononuclear cells (PBMCs), taken at new diagnosis, from a patient treated with antithyroid drugs. The TCR was taken from a man between 25 and 39 years old with Graves disease. CDR3 sequence: CATSRDPGTGLQYF. CDR3 coding DNA: TGTGCCACCAGCAGAGATCCCGGGACCGGCCTTCAGTACTTC.